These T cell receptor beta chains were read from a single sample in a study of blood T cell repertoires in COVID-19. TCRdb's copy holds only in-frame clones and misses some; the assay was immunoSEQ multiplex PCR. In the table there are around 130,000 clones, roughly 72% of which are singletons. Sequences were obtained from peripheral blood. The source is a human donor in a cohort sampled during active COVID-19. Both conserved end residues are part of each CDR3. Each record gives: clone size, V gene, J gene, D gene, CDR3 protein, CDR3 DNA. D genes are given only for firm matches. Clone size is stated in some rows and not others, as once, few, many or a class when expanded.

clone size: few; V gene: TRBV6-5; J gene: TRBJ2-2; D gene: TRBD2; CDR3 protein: CASGLAGGMGTGELFF; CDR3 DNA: TGTGCCAGCGGTTTAGCGGGGGGGATGGGCACCGGGGAGCTGTTTTTT
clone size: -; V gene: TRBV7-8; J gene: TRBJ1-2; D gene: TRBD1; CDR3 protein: CASSLGGQGLLNYGYTF; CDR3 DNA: TGTGCCAGCAGCCTAGGGGGACAGGGCCTGCTTAACTATGGCTACACCTTC
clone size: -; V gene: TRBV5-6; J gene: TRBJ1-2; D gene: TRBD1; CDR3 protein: CASRPGTGGRGYTF; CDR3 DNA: TGTGCCAGCAGGCCCGGGACAGGGGGCCGCGGCTACACCTTC
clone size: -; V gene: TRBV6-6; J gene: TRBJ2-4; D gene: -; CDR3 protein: CASSLKGAGNIQYF; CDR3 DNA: TGTGCCAGCAGCCTCAAAGGGGCAGGGAACATTCAGTACTTC
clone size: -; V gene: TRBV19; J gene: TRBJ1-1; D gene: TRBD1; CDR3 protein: CASRPGTGINTEAFF; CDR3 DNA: TGTGCCAGTAGACCCGGGACAGGGATTAACACTGAAGCTTTCTTT
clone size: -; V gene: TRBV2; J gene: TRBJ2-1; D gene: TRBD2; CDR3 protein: CASRTSGGTYNEQFF; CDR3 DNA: TGTGCCAGCAGGACTAGCGGGGGGACCTACAATGAGCAGTTCTTC
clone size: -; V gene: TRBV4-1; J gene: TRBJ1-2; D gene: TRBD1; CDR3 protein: CASSQAGTGSHYGYTF; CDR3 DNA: TGCGCCAGCAGCCAAGCGGGGACAGGGAGTCACTATGGCTACACCTTC
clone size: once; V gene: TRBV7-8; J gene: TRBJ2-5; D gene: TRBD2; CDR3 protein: CASSRAGGWETQYF; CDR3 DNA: TGTGCCAGCAGCCGAGCGGGGGGGTGGGAGACCCAGTACTTC
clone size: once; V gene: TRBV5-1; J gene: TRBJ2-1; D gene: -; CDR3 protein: CASSYRDNEQFF; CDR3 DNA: TGCGCCAGCAGCTACAGGGACAATGAGCAGTTCTTC
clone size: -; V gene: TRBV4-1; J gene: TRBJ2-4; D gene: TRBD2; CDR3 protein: CASSRFLELAGENIQYF; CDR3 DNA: TGCGCCAGCAGCCGCTTCCTGGAACTAGCGGGGGAAAACATTCAGTACTTC
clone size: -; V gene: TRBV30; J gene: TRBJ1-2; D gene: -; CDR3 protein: CAFLGTEGYTF; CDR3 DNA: TGTGCCTTCCTCGGTACTGAGGGCTACACCTTC
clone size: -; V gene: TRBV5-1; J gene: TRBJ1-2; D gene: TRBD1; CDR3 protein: CASRAGQGAGYTF; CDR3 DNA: TGCGCCAGCAGAGCCGGACAGGGGGCTGGCTACACCTTC
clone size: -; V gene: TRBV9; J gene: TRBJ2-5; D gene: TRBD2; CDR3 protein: CASSPHTSDQETQYF; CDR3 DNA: TGTGCCAGCAGCCCGCATACTAGCGACCAAGAGACCCAGTACTTC
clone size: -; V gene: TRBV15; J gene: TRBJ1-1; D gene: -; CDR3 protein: CATSRDRVMNTEAFF; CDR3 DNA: TGTGCCACCAGCAGAGATCGGGTTATGAACACTGAAGCTTTCTTT